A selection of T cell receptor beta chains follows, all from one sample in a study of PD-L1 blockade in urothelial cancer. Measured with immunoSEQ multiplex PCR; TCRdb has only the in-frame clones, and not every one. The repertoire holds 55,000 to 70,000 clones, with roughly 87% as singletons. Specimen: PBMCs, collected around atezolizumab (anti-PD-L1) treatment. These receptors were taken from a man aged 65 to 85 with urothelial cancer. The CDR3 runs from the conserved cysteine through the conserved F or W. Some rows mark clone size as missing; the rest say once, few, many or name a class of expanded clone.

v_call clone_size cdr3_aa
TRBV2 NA CASSLGQGATGYTF
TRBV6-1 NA CASSESDGVEAETYNEQFF
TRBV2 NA CASRAGTAGNYGYTF
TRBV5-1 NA CASSSTLSTGGQFF
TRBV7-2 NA CASSWDSSSSGNTIYF
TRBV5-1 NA CASSWGDRRNAGELFF
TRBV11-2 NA CASSLRAGGQFF
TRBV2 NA CASTRRETQYF
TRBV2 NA CASRREAPTGELFF
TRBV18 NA CASSPASPTGTAGANVLTF
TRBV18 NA CASSPRTGGTEDNEQFF
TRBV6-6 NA CASSFRQEDNEQFF
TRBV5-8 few CASSLQGDLGEQYF
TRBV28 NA CASTLTGGLYGYTF
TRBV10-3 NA CAISESSGGTGANVLTF
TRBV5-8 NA CASSLVSGSGQLSSYNEQFF
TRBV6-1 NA CASSEVGLPGGETQYF
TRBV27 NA CASSWHRDYEQYF
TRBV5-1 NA CASSLGGGLNTEAFF
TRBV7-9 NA CASSSRGTGAFTGELFF
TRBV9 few CASSVGGLAASYEQYF
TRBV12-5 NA CASPSRDKGQNATNEKLFF
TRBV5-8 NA CASSLHTDTQYF
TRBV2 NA CASSELQGSTGELFF
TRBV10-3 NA CAISDPRKVESGSTEMQYF
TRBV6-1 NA CASSVDRGTYEQYF
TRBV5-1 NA CASSLGGQTSTDTQYF
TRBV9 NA CASSKDIQNTGELFF
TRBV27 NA CASSLRPGQGAPDIQYF
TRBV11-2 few CASSSYRGRDYGYTF
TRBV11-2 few CASSLEGQGTKAFF
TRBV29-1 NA CSGSASSSEQYF
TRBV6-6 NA CAGRTTRGRASYEQYF
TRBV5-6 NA CASSLDRENEQFF
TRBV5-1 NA CASSSTAGGVGEQFF
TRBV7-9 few CASSPGTGSVRDTGELFF